This T cell receptor (beta chain) came from a study of OX40 agonist ivuxolimab in advanced cancers. Across the whole study: Ivuxolimab was administered intravenously to patients at 0.01 to 10 mg/kg every 2 weeks. A partial response was reached by three patients: one with hepatocellular carcinoma and two with cutaneous melanoma.

This CDR3 region has 17 residues. Germline V gene data show CDR1 as LGHNT and CDR2 as FRNRAP. V shed 1 base, J shed 0 bases, and the junction held 5 bases outside the gene matches. Sequencing used immunoSEQ multiplex PCR; TCRdb keeps in-frame clones, though not all of them. The sample has 70,000 or so clones, approximately 90% seen once. The source of this sequence is an adult with an advanced solid tumor such as melanoma, head and neck, liver or kidney cancer. The chain joins TRBV12-5 to TRBJ2-7; TRBD2 matches 11 bases. The sample here was CD4+ or CD8+ T cells sorted from blood, taken in a trial of the OX40 agonist ivuxolimab. The DNA of the CDR3 is TGTGCTAGTGGTTTGGACCTACTAGCGGGAGTCTCCTACGAGCAGTACTTC. Residues: CASGLDLLAGVSYEQYF.